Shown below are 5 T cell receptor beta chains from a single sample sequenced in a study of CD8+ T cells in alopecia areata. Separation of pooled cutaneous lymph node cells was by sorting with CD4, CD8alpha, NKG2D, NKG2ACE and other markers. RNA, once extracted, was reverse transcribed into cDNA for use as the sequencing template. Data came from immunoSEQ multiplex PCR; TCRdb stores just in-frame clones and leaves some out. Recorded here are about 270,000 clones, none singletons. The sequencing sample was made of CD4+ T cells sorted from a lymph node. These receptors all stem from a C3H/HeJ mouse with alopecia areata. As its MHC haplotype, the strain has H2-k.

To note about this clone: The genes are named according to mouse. The sequenced CDR3 bases are TGTGCCAGCAGCCAGGGGGCTTCCTATAATTCGCCC. This translates into CASSQGASYNSP. The entire CDR3 reads CASSQGASYNSPLYF. The chain has TRBV13-1 and TRBJ1-6, with 8 bases aligning to TRBD1. The read ends 3 residues shy of where the CDR3 ends; the end is completed using the germline J gene. TRBJ1-6 is reported as an ORF; its role is uncertain. The CDR3 loop spans 15 amino acids. Germline V gene data show CDR1 as NSHNY and CDR2 as SYGAGN. V lost 5 bases to trimming and J lost 0 bases; unmatched junction nucleotides: 1.

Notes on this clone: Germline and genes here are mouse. The CDR3 loop is CASSLDREARAEQFF. The CDR3 bases that were read are TGTGCCAGCAGTCTGGACAGGGAAGCACGTGCT. The V call is TRBV19, the J call TRBJ2-1; 8 bases fit TRBD1. The read comes to an end 4 residues before the CDR3 does, leaving the germline J gene to fill in the end. Germline lookup yields CDR1 FNHDT and CDR2 SITEND (reference sequence). The V and J ends lost 4 bases and 6 bases, in that order; junction bases with no gene match: 9. The CDR3 has 15 residues.

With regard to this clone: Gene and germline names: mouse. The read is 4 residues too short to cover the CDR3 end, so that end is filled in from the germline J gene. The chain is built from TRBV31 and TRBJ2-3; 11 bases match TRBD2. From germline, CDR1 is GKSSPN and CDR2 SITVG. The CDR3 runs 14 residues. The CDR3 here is CAWSLLGGRETLYF. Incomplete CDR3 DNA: TGTGCCTGGAGTCTACTGGGGGGGCGAGAA.

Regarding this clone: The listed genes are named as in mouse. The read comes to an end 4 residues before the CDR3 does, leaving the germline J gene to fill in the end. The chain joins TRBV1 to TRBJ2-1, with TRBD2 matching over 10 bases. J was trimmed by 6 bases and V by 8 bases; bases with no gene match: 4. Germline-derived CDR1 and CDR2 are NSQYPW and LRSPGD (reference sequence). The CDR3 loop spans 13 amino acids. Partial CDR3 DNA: TGCACCTGCTCCTGGGGGGGCTTTGCT. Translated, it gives CTCSWGGFA. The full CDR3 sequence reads CTCSWGGFAEQFF. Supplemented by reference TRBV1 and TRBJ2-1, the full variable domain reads VTLLEQNPRWRLVPRGQAVNLRCILKNSQYPWMSWYQQDLQKQLQWLFTLRSPGDKEVKSLPGADYLATRVTDTELRLQVANMSQGRTLYCTCSWGGFAEQFFGPGTRLTVL.

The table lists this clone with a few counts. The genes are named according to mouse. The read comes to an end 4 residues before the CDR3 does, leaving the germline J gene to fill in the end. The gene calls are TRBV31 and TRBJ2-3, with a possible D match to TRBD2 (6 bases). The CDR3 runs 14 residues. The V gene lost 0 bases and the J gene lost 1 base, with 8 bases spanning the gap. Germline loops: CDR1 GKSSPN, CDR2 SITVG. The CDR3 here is CAWSLMGGAETLYF. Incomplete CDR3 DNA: TGTGCCTGGAGTCTAATGGGGGGTGCAGAA. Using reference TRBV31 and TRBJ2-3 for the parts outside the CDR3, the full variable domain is AQTIHQWPVAEIKAVGSPLSLGCTIKGKSSPNLYWYWQATGGTLQQLFYSITVGQVESVVQLNLSASRPKDDQFILSTEKLLLSHSGFYLCAWSLMGGAETLYFGSGTRLTVL.